What follows are 2 T cell receptor beta chains derived from one specimen sequenced in a study of early T cells in non-severe SARS-CoV-2 infection. TCRdb processed the 5' RACE reads anew with MiXCR; each CDR3 protein has one entry. The sample shows 65,000 to 95,000 distinct CDR3 sequences, around 5% of them seen only once. Sample: whole blood, taken at baseline. These receptors all come from an adult who was a healthcare worker with PCR-confirmed SARS-CoV-2 infection or an uninfected control (not recorded which).

This clonotype was seen many times. This chain joins TRBV6-6 and TRBJ1-1, with 7 bases lining up with TRBD1. Per germline, CDR1 MNHNY and CDR2 SVGAGI (reference sequence). The V segment lost 6 bases and the J segment 8 bases; nucleotides outside the gene matches: 3. The CDR3 is 11 amino acids. CDR3 residues: CASSVGQEAFF. DNA of the CDR3: TGTGCCAGCAGCGTGGGACAGGAAGCTTTCTTT.

This clonotype was detected a few times. This chain uses TRBV5-4 with TRBJ2-7, with D possibly being TRBD2 (6 bases). V was shortened by 0 bases and J by 0 bases, with 13 bases between the two germline ends. Germline loops: CDR1 SGHNT, CDR2 YYREEE (reference sequence). The CDR3 totals 16 residues. CDR3 region: CASSLASAISSYEQYF. Here the CDR3 DNA reads TGTGCCAGCAGCTTGGCTAGCGCGATCAGCTCCTACGAGCAGTACTTC.